What follows are 18 T cell receptor beta chains derived from one specimen sequenced in a study of regulatory T cells in long-lasting Graves disease. As to time point: newly diagnosed GD, antithyroid drugs for less than 3 months. After RNA was extracted from PBMCs, the TCR library was made from it. Construction of the TCR beta libraries employed iRepertoire HTBI primers in conjunction with Arm-PCR of CDR3 regions. TCRdb recomputed calls from the multiplex PCR reads with MiXCR, one row per CDR3 protein. The sample lists 350,000 to 450,000 distinct CDR3 sequences, 12% occurring once. This same sample was also taken into another study, of T cells in Graves' hyperthyroidism and ophthalmopathy.

The input for sequencing was peripheral blood mononuclear cells (PBMCs), taken at new diagnosis, from a patient treated with antithyroid drugs. The receptors were gathered from a woman aged 18-29 years with Graves disease.

Points on this clonotype: A much bigger clone sits one base away, suggesting this may be a read error. The V and J genes are TRBV9 and TRBJ2-7; D is uncertain. The V end was cut by 0 bases, the J end by 6 bases, with 4 bases between. This CDR3 is 11 amino acids long. The germline gives CDR1 SGDLS, CDR2 YYNGEE. DNA of the CDR3: TGTGCCAGCAGCGTAGGGAGCGAGCAGTACTTC. This encodes CASSVGSEQYF.

This clonotype was observed at least ten times. V gene TRBV6-1 combines with J gene TRBJ1-4, with D perhaps matching TRBD1 (5 bases). The ends were cut back, 6 bases at V and 0 bases at J, with 14 bases in the middle. The CDR3 length is 16 residues. Germline CDR1 is MNHNS and CDR2 is SASEGT. CDR3 sequence (DNA): TGTGCCAGCAGCAGACTAGGGGCTACAACTAATGAAAAACTGTTTTTT. Amino acid sequence: CASSRLGATTNEKLFF.

The chain couples TRBV6-2 or TRBV6-3 to TRBJ2-1; no definite D call. Trimming removed 3 bases from V and 9 bases from J, with 6 bases in between. Germline V gene lookup returns CDR1 MNHEY and CDR2 SVGEGT. The CDR3 runs to 11 residues. In nucleotides, the CDR3 is TGTGCCAGCAGTTATATGGGTGAGCAGTTCTTC. Protein: CASSYMGEQFF.

This clonotype was counted many times. The chain joins TRBV19 to TRBJ1-5, with D perhaps TRBD1 (5 bases). CDR3 length equals 16 residues. With 1 base removed from V and 0 bases from J, the gap between germline ends came to 10 bases. CDR1 is LNHDA and CDR2 is SQIVND in the germline V gene (reference sequence). The CDR3 nucleotides are TGTGCCAGTAGTATAGTCGGGGGTATTAGCAATCAGCCCCAGCATTTT. Amino acid sequence: CASSIVGGISNQPQHF.

This clonotype occurred many times. The chain uses TRBV11-2 and TRBJ2-7; the D is unclear. V was clipped by 0 bases and J by 6 bases, with 24 bases between them. CDR1 is SGHAT and CDR2 is FQNNGV in the germline V gene. CDR3 length equals 18 residues. The CDR3 bases are TGTGCCAGCAGCTTAGACGCCGCGTTCGGCCTGATATTTGGCGAGCAGTACTTC. It encodes CASSLDAAFGLIFGEQYF.

The chain uses TRBV29-1 and TRBJ1-2; D is perhaps TRBD1 (5 bases). The CDR3 covers 12 residues. Germline CDR1 is SQVTM and CDR2 is ANQGSEA. V lost 5 bases, J lost 5 bases, and 12 bases lay in between. CDR3 protein: CSVQAGEYGYTF. The DNA of the CDR3 is TGCAGCGTTCAAGCGGGGGAGTATGGCTACACCTTC.

This clonotype was observed at least ten times. The chain employs TRBV7-2 and TRBJ1-1; unclear D gene. The V and J ends lost 4 bases and 1 base respectively, with 7 bases between them. CDR3 length: 13 residues. Looked up from germline, CDR1 is SGHTA and CDR2 is FQGNSA. Here the CDR3 DNA reads TGTGCCAGCAGCTATACAGAGAACACTGAAGCTTTCTTT. It is translated as CASSYTENTEAFF.

Ten or more counts support this clonotype. The chain is built from TRBV18 and TRBJ2-5; TRBD2 aligns across 7 bases. Germline V lookup: CDR1 KGHSH, CDR2 LQKENI. CDR3 length equals 13 residues. V lost 5 bases, J lost 4 bases, and 4 bases stayed unmatched. In DNA form, the CDR3 reads TGTGCCAGCTCAGCGGGAGTGGGAGAGACCCAGTACTTC. Its protein product is CASSAGVGETQYF. The variable domain in full, completed from reference TRBV18 and TRBJ2-5, reads NAGVMQNPRHLVRRRGQEARLRCSPMKGHSHVYWYRQLPEEGLKFMVYLQKENIIDESGMPKERFSAEFPKEGPSILRIQQVVRGDSAAYFCASSAGVGETQYFGPGTRLLVL.

The J gene is TRBJ2-5, the V gene TRBV4-2; the D gene is possibly TRBD1 (7 bases). The ends were cut back, 5 bases at V and 2 bases at J, with 18 bases in the middle. The germline V gene has CDR1 LGHNA and CDR2 YNFKEQ. This CDR3 comprises 16 residues. In DNA, the CDR3 is TGTGCCAGCAGCGTCCAGGGGGGTGAGGGACAAGAGACCCAGTACTTC. Amino acid sequence: CASSVQGGEGQETQYF.

This clonotype was recorded a few times. V is TRBV20-1 and J is TRBJ1-6; 8 bases line up with TRBD1. The germline CDR1 and CDR2 sequences are DFQATT and SNEGSKA (reference sequence). V lost 2 bases and J lost 8; bases outside the gene matches: 5. CDR3 length: 14 residues. CDR3 sequence: CSARYDRGDSPLHF. The CDR3 nucleotides are TGCAGTGCTAGATACGACAGGGGCGATTCACCCCTCCACTTT.

The rearrangement joins TRBV20-1 to TRBJ2-1; 11 nucleotides match TRBD2. CDR3 length: 15 residues. V dropped 3 bases and J dropped 4; count of bases not matched to a gene: 5. CDR1 and CDR2 (germline): DFQATT, SNEGSKA (reference sequence). The CDR3 DNA is TGCAGTGCTAGGTTGGGGACTAGCGGTTACAATGAGCAGTTCTTC. It specifies CSARLGTSGYNEQFF.

This clonotype was observed a handful of times. The DNA for the CDR3 is TGTGCCAGCAGTCTCCAGAGAATTCCGGGACAGGGCCGGATCCCTCCCTCGGCTTACGAGCAGTACGTC. Its translation: CASSLQRIPGQGRIPPSAYEQYV. The chain carries TRBV25-1 and TRBJ2-7; 9 bases are shared with TRBD1. The CDR3 consists of 23 residues. The J segment lost 4 bases and the V segment lost 5 bases, leaving 33 bases of the junction unmatched. Germline V gene lookup returns CDR1 MGHDK and CDR2 SYGVNS.

This clonotype was observed many times. The chain has TRBV5-1 and TRBJ1-1; possibly TRBD1 for D (6 bases). The CDR3 extends over 13 amino acids. Trimming left V 6 bases short and J 6 bases short, with 15 bases between. Germline lookup yields CDR1 SGHRS and CDR2 YFSETQ. This chain's CDR3 is CASTTLGGSEAFF. Written as DNA, the CDR3 is TGCGCCAGCACCACCCTAGGGGGGTCTGAAGCTTTCTTT.

This clonotype was seen a few times. The chain has TRBV9 and TRBJ2-4; weak D call: TRBD2 (6 bases). In germline, CDR1 is SGDLS, CDR2 YYNGEE. V was cut by 3 bases and J by 7 bases, with 14 bases left in between. The CDR3 sequence is 14 residues long. CDR3: CASSGQPGENIQYF. The CDR3 DNA follows: TGTGCCAGCAGCGGCCAACCGGGGGAGAACATTCAGTACTTC.

As regards this clonotype: A much larger clonotype is one base distant, so this may be a read error. The CDR3 sequence is CASSPPQGWALF. The CDR3 nucleotides are TGCGCCAGCAGTCCTCCGCAGGGTTGGGCTCTCTTT. The gene calls are TRBV5-1 and TRBJ1-1; maybe TRBD1 (5 bases). Germline V gene lookup returns CDR1 SGHRS and CDR2 YFSETQ. The CDR3 runs to 12 residues.

Many counts were recorded for this clonotype. The chain uses TRBV28 and TRBJ2-1; 11 nucleotides agree with TRBD2. In germline, CDR1 is MDHEN, CDR2 SYDVKM. V gave up 5 bases and J gave up 10 bases; unmatched junction bases: 10. This CDR3 is 15 amino acids long. The CDR3 here is CASSQPGLAVREQFF. The CDR3 DNA reads as TGTGCCAGCAGTCAACCGGGACTAGCGGTCCGGGAGCAGTTCTTC.

This clonotype has just a few counts. The V and J genes are TRBV20-1 and TRBJ2-2; TRBD1 or TRBD2 may be the D gene (6 bases each). There are 16 residues in the CDR3. Trimming removed 1 base at V and 6 bases at J, with 18 bases between. Germline V gives CDR1 DFQATT, CDR2 SNEGSKA (reference sequence). The CDR3 protein is CSARAPGARDAGELFF. CDR3 sequence (DNA): TGCAGTGCTAGAGCCCCGGGGGCGCGAGATGCCGGGGAGCTGTTTTTT.

This clonotype was counted many times. The CDR3 DNA reads TGCGCCAGCAGCTCCAGAGACCCCACGTCAGCAACGACCCGTATGGTGGGCTACACCTTC. It translates to CASSSRDPTSATTRMVGYTF. The chain uses TRBV5-1 and TRBJ1-2; D remains ambiguous. V was shortened by 3 bases and J by 8 bases, with 35 bases between the two germline ends. Germline assignment: CDR1 SGHRS and CDR2 YFSETQ. The CDR3 loop spans 20 amino acids.